This entry lists 2 T cell receptor beta chains sequenced from one sample in a study of cytomegalovirus exposure and HLA in healthy donors. A multiplex PCR was run with 60 Vbeta primers and 13 Jbeta primers. Profiling relied on immunoSEQ multiplex PCR, and the TCRdb table lists in-frame clones only, not all of them. The table includes more than 90,000 clones, around 77% detected once. Sequencing was carried out using PBMCs. Receptors originate from a man over 45 in good health and CMV-seropositive.

The rearrangement uses TRBV28 and TRBJ2-1; a weak D match, TRBD2 (5 bases). The CDR3 sequence is 12 residues long. V was trimmed by 11 bases and J by 9 bases, leaving 17 bases between them. Germline CDR1 reads MDHEN; CDR2 reads SYDVKM. CDR3 sequence reads: CASLTPRGEQFF. The CDR3 nucleotides read TGTGCCTCCCTAACGCCCCGGGGTGAGCAGTTCTTC. Together with reference TRBV28 and TRBJ2-1, the CDR3 gives the full variable domain: DVKVTQSSRYLVKRTGEKVFLECVQDMDHENMFWYRQDPGLGLRLIYFSYDVKMKEKGDIPEGYSVSREKKERFSLILESASTNQTSMYLCASLTPRGEQFFGPGTRLTVL.

The rearrangement links TRBV9 to TRBJ1-2; D may be TRBD1 (6 bases). The CDR3 runs 16 residues. V dropped 5 bases and J dropped 2 bases, with 19 bases sitting between them. The germline CDR1 and CDR2 sequences are SGDLS and YYNGEE. The CDR3 nucleotides read TGTGCCAGCAGGGCGGGGGGGCAAAATGCAAACTATGGCTACACCTTC. Residues: CASRAGGQNANYGYTF.